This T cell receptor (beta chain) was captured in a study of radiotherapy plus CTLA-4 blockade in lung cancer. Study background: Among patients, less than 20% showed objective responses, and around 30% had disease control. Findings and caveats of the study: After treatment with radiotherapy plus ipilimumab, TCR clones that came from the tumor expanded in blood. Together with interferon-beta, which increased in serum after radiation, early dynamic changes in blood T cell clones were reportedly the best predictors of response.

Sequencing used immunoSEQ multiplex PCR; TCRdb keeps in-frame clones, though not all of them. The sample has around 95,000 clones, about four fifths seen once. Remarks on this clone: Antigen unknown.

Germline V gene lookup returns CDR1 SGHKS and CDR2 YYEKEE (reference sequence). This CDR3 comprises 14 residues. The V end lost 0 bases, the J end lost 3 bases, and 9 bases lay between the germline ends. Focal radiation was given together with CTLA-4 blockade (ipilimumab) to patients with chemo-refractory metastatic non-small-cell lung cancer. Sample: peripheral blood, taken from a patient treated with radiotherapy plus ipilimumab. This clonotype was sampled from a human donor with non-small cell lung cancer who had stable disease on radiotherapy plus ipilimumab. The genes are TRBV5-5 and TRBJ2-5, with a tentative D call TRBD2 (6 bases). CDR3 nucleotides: TGTGCCAGCAGCTTGGTAGTAGCGGAAGAGACCCAGTACTTC. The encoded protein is CASSLVVAEETQYF.